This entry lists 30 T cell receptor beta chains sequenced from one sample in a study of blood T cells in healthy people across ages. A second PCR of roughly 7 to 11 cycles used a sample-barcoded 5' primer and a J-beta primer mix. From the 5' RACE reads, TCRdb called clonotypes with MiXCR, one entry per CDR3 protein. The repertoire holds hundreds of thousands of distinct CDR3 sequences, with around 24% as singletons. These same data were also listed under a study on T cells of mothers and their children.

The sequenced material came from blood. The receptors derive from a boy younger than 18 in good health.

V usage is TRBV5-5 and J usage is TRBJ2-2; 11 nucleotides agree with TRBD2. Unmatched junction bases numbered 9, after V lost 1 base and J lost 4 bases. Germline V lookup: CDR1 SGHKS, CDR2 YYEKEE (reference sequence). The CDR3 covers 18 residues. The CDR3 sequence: CASSLWISGGAGTGELFF. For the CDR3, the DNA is TGTGCCAGCAGCTTGTGGATTAGCGGGGGGGCCGGCACCGGGGAGCTGTTTTTT.

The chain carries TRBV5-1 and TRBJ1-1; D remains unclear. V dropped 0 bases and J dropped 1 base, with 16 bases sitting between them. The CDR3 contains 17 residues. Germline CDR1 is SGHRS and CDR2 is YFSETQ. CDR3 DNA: TGCGCCAGCAGCTTGGAGGGAGTTCAAACCCAGAACACTGAAGCTTTCTTT. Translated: CASSLEGVQTQNTEAFF.

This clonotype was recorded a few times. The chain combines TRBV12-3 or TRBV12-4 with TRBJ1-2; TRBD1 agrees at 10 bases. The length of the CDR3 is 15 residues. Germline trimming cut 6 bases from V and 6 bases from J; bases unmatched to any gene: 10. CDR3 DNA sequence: TGTGCCAGCAGCCGTCCCGGGACAGGGGTGGATGGCTACACCTTC. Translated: CASSRPGTGVDGYTF.

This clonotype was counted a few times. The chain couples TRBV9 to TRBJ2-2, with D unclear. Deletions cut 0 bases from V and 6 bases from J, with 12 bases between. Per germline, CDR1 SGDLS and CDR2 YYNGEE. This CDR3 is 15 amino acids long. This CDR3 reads CASSVDSSWAGELFF. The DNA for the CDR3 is TGTGCCAGCAGCGTAGACTCGTCGTGGGCCGGGGAGCTGTTTTTT.

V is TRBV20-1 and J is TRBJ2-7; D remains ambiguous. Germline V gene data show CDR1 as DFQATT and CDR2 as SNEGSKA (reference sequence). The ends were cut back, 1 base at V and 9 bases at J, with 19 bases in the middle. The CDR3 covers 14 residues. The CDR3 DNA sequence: TGCAGTGCTAGAGGGCCCCAGGTACTTGACGGGCAGTACTTC. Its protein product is CSARGPQVLDGQYF.

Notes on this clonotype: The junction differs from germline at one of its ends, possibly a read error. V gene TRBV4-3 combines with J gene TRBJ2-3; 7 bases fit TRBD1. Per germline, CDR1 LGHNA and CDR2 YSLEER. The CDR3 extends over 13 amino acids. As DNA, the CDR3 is TGCGCCAGCAGCCAAGACGGGACAGTTACGCAGTATTTT. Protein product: CASSQDGTVTQYF.

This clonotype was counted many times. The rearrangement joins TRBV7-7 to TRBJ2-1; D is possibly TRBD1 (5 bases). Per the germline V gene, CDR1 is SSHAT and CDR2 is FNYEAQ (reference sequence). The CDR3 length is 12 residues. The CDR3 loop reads CATAGNDNEQFF. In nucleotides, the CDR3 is TGTGCTACGGCAGGGAACGACAATGAGCAGTTCTTC.

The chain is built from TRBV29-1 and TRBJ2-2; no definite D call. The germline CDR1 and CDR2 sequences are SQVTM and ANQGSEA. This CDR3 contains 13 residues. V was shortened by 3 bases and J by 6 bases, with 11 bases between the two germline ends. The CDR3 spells CSVDSTYPGELFF. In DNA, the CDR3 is TGCAGCGTTGATTCGACATATCCCGGGGAGCTGTTTTTT.

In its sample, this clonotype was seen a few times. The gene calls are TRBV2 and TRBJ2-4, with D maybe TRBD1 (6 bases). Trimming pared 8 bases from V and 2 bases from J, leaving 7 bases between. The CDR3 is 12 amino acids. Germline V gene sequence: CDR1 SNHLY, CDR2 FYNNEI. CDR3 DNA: TGTGCCAGCCGGGACACCAAAAACATTCAGTACTTC. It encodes CASRDTKNIQYF.

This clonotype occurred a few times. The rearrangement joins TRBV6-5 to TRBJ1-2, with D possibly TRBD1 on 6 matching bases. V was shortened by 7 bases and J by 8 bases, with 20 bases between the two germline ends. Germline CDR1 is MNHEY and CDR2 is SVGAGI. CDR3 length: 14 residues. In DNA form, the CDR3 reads TGTGCCAGCATGGGGGGGGCCGCGGCCGGAGGCTACACCTTC. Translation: CASMGGAAAGGYTF.

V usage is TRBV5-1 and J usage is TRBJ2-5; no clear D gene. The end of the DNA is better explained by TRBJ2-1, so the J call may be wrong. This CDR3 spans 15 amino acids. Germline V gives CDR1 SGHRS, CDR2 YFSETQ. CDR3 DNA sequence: TGCGCCAGCAGCTTGGTACCCGAGAGCAACAATGAGCAGTTCTTC. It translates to CASSLVPESNNEQFF.

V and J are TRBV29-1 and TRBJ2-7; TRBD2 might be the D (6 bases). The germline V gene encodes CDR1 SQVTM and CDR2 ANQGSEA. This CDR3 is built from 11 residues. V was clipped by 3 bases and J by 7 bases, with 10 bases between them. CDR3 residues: CSVDYAGEQYF. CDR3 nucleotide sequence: TGCAGCGTTGACTACGCGGGAGAGCAGTACTTC.

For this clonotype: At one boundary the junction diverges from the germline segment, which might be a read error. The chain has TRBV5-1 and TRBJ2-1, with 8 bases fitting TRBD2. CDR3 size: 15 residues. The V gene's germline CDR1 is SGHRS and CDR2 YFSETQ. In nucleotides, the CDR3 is TGCGCCACCCGGGATAGCGGGGTCTCCCACAATGAGCAGTTCTTC. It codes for CATRDSGVSHNEQFF.

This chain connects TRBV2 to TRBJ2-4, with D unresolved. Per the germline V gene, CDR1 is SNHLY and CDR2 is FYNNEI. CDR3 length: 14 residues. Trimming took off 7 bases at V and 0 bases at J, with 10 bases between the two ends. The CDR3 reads CASTLSIAKNIQYF. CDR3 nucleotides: TGTGCCAGCACCTTATCCATAGCCAAAAACATTCAGTACTTC.

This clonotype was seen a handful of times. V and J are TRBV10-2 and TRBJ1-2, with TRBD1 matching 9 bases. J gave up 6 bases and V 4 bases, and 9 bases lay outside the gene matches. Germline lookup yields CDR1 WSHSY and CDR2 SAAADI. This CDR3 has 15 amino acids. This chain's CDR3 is CASSALTGGRHGYTF. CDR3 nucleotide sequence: TGCGCCAGCAGTGCCCTGACAGGGGGACGCCATGGCTACACCTTC.

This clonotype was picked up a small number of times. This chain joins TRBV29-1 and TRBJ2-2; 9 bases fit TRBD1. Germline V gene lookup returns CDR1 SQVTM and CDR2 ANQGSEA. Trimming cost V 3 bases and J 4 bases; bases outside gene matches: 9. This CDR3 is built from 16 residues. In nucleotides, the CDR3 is TGCAGCGTTGAGGGGACCGGGACAGGGTCCACCGGGGAGCTGTTTTTT. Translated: CSVEGTGTGSTGELFF.

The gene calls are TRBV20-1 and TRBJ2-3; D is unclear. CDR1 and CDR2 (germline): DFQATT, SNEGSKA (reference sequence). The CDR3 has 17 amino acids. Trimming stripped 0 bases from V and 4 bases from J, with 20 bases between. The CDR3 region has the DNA TGCAGTGCTAGAGATAGTGGGCAAGAGGATGGTCCAGATACGCAGTATTTT. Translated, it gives CSARDSGQEDGPDTQYF.

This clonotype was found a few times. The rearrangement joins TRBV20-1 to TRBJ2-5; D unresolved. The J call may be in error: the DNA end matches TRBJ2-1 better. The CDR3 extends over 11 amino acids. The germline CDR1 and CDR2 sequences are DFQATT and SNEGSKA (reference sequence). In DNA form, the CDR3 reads TGCAGTGCTAGATTGCTAGTCCAGCAGTTCTTC. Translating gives CSARLLVQQFF.

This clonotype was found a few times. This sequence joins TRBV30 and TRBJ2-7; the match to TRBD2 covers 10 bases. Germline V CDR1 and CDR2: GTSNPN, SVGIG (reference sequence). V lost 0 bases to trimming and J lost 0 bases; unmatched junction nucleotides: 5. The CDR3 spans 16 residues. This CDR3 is CAWSVLRTSGSYEQYF. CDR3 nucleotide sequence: TGTGCCTGGAGTGTACTAAGGACTAGCGGCTCCTACGAGCAGTACTTC. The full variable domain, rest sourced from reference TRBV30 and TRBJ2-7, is SQTIHQWPATLVQPVGSPLSLECTVEGTSNPNLYWYRQAAGRGLQLLFYSVGIGQISSEVPQNLSASRPQDRQFILSSKKLLLSDSGFYLCAWSVLRTSGSYEQYFGPGTRLTVT.

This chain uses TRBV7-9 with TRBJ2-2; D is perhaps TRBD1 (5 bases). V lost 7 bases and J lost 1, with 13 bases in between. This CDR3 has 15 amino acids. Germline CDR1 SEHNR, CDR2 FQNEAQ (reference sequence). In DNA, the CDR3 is TGTGCCAGCAAGATGGGCCAGGGGAACACCGGGGAGCTGTTTTTT. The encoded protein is CASKMGQGNTGELFF. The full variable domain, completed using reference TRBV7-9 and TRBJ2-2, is DTGVSQNPRHKITKRGQNVTFRCDPISEHNRLYWYRQTLGQGPEFLTYFQNEAQLEKSRLLSDRFSAERPKGSFSTLEIQRTEQGDSAMYLCASKMGQGNTGELFFGEGSRLTVL.

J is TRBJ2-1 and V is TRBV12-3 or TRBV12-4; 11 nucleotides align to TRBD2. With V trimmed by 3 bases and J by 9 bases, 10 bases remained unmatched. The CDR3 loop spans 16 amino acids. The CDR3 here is CASSFLGLAEGGEQFF. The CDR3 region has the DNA TGTGCCAGCAGTTTTTTGGGACTAGCGGAGGGGGGTGAGCAGTTCTTC.

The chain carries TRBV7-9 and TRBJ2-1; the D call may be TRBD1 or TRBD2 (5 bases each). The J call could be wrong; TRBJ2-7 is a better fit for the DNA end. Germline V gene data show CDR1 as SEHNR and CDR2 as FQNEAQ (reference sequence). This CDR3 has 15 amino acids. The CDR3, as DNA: TGTGCCAGCAGCCGAGGGGCTAGCTGGAGCCACGAGCAGTACTTC. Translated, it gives CASSRGASWSHEQYF.

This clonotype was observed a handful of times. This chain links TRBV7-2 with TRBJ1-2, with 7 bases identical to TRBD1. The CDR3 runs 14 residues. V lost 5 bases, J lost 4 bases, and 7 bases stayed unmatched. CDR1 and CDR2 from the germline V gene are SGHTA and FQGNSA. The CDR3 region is CASSHRQGPYGYTF. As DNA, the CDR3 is TGTGCCAGCAGCCATAGACAGGGCCCCTATGGCTACACCTTC.

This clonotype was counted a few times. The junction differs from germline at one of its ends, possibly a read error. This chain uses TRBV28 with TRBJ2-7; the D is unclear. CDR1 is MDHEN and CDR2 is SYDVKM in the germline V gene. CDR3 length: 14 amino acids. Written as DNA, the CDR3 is TGTGCCAGCAGTTTAGAAATTTCCCCCTATGAGCAGTACTTC. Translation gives CASSLEISPYEQYF.

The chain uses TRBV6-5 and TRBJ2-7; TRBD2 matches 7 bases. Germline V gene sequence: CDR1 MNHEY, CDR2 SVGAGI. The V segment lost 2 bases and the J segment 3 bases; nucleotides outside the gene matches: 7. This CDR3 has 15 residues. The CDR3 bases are TGTGCCAGCAGTTACCTAGGGAGGGGAATCTACGAGCAGTACTTC. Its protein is CASSYLGRGIYEQYF.

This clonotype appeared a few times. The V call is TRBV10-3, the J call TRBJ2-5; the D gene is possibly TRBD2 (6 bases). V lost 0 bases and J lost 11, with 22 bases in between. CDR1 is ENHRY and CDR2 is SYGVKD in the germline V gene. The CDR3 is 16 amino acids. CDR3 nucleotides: TGTGCCATCAGTGAGTCTCCGGGGACTGCAACCGGCCAGCAGTACTTC. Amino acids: CAISESPGTATGQQYF.

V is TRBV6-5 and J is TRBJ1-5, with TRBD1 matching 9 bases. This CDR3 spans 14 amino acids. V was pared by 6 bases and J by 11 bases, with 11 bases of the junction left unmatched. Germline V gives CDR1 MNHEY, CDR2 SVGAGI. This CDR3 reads CASSRDRENWAQHF. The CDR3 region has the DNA TGTGCCAGCAGCCGGGACAGGGAAAATTGGGCCCAGCATTTT.

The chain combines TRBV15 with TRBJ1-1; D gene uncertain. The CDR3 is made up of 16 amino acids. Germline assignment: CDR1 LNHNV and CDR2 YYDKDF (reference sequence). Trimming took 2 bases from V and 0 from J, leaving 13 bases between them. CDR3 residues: CATSRLSVAMNTEAFF. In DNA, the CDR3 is TGTGCCACCAGCAGACTTTCTGTTGCTATGAACACTGAAGCTTTCTTT.

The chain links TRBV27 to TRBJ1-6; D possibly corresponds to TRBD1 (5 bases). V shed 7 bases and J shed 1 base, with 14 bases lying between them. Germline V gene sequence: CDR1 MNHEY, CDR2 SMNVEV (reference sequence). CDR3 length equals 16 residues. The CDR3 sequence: CASKEDTRSYNSPLHF. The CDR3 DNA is TGTGCCAGCAAGGAGGACACGAGGTCCTATAATTCACCCCTCCACTTT.

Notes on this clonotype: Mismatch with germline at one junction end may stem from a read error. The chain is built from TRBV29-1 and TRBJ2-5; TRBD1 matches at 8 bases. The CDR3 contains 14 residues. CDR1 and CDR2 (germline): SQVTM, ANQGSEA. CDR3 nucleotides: TGCAGCGCCAAGGACGGGACAGGACAAGGGACCCAGTACTTC. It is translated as CSAKDGTGQGTQYF.